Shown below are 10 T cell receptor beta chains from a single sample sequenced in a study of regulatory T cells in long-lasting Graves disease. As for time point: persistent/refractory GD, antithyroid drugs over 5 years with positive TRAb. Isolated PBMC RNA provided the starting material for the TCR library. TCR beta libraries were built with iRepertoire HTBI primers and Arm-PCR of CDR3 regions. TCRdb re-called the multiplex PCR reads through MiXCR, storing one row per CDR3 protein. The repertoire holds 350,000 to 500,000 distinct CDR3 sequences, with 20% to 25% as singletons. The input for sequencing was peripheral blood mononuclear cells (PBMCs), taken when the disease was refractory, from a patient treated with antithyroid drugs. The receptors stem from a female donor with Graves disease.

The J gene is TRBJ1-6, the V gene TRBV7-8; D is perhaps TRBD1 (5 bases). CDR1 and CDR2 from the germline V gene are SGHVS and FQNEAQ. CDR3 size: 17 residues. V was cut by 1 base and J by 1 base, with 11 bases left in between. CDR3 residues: CASSLVQGRSYNSPLHF. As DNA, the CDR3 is TGTGCCAGCAGCTTAGTCCAGGGTCGATCCTATAATTCACCCCTCCACTTT.

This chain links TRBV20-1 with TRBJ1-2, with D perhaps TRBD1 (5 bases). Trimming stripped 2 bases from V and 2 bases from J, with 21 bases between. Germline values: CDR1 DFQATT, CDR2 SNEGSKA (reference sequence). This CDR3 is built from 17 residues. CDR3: CSARSGSGGGSNYGYTF. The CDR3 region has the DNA TGCAGTGCTAGATCCGGCTCGGGGGGGGGTTCCAACTATGGCTACACCTTC.

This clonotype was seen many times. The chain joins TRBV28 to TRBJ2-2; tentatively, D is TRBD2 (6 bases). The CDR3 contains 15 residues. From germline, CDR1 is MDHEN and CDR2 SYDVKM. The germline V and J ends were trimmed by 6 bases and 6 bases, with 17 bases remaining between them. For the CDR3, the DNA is TGTGCCAGCAGCCCCCTCGGATCGGGAGCCGGGGAGCTGTTTTTT. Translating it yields CASSPLGSGAGELFF.

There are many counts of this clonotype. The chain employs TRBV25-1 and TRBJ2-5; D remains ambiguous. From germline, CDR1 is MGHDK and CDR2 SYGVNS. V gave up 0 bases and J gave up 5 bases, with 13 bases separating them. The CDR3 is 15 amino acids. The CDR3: CASSEYMVAVETQYF. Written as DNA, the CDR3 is TGTGCCAGCAGTGAATATATGGTAGCCGTTGAGACCCAGTACTTC.

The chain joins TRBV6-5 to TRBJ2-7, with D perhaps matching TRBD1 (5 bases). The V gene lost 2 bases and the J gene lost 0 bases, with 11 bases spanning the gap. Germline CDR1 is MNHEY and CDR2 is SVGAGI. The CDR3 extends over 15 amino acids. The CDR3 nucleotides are TGTGCCAGCAGTTACGGCCAGGGCCACTCCTACGAGCAGTACTTC. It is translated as CASSYGQGHSYEQYF.

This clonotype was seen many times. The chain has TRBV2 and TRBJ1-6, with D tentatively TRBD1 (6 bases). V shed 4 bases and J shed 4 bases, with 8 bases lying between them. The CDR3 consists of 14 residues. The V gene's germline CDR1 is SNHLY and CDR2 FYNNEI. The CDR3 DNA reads TGTGCCAGCAGTGTTCAGGGGTATAATTCACCCCTCCACTTT. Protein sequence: CASSVQGYNSPLHF.

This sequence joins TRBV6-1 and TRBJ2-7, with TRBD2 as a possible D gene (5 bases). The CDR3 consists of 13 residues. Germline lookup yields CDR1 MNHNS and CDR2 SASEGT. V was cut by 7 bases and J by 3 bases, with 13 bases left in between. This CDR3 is CASTRGRGYEQYF. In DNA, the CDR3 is TGTGCCAGCACGAGAGGGAGAGGCTACGAGCAGTACTTC.

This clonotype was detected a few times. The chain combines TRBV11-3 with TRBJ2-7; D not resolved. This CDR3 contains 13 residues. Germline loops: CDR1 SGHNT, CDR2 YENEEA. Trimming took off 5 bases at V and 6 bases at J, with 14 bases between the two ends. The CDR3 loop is CASSPTRSGEQYF. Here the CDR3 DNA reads TGTGCCAGCAGCCCTACAAGGTCGGGCGAGCAGTACTTC. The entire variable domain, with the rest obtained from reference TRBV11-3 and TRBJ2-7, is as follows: EAGVVQSPRYKIIEKKQPVAFWCNPISGHNTLYWYLQNLGQGPELLIRYENEEAVDDSQLPKDRFSAERLKGVDSTLKIQPAELGDSAVYLCASSPTRSGEQYFGPGTRLTVT.

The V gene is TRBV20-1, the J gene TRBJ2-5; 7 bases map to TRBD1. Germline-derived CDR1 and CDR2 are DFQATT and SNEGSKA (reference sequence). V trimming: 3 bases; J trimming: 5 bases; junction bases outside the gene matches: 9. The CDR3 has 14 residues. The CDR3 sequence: CSASLGGAGETQYF. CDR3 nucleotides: TGCAGTGCTAGTTTAGGGGGCGCAGGGGAGACCCAGTACTTC.

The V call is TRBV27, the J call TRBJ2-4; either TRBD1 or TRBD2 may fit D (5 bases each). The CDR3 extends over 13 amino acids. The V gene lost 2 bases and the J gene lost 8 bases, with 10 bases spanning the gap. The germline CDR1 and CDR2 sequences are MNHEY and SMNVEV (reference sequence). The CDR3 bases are TGTGCCAGCAGTTTAGAGAGGGGTTACATTCAGTACTTC. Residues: CASSLERGYIQYF.